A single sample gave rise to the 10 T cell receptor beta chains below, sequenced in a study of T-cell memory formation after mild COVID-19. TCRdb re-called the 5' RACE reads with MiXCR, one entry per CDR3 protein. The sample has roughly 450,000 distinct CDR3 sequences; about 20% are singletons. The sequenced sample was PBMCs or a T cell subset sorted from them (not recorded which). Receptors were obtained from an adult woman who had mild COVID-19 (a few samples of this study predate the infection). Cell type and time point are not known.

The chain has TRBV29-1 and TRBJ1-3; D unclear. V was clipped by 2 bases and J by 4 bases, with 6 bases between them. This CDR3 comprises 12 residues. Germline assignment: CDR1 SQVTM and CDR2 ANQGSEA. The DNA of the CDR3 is TGCAGCGTTGAAATACAAGGAAACACCATATATTTT. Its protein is CSVEIQGNTIYF.

CDR3 nucleotide sequence: TGCAGTGCCCCGGGACAGCAAGAGACCCAGTACTTC. Amino acids: CSAPGQQETQYF. The chain links TRBV20-1 to TRBJ2-5; 7 nucleotides match TRBD1. J was trimmed by 2 bases and V by 6 bases; bases with no gene match: 3. The CDR3 sequence is 12 residues long. CDR1 and CDR2 (germline): DFQATT, SNEGSKA (reference sequence).

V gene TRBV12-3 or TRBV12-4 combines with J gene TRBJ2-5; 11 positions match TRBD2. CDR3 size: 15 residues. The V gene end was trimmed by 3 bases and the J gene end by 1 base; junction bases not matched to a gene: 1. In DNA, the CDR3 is TGTGCCAGCAGTTTCCTAGCGGGGGGCCAAGAGACCCAGTACTTC. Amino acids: CASSFLAGGQETQYF.

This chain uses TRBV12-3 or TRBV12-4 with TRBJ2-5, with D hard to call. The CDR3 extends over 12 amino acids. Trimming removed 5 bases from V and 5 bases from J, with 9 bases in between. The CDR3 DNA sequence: TGTGCCAGCAGTCGGTTCCCGGAGACCCAGTACTTC. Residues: CASSRFPETQYF.

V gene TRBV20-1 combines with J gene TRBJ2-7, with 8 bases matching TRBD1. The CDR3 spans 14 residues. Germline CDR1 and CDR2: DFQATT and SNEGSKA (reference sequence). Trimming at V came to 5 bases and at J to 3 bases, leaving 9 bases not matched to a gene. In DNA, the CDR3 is TGCAGTGCTCACCGCCGGGACAGGAACTACGAGCAGTACTTC. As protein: CSAHRRDRNYEQYF.

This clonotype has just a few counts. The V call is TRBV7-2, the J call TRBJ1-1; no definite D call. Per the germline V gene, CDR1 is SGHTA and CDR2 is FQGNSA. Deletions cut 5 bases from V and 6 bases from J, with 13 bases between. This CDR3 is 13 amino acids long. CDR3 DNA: TGTGCCAGCAGCCAACAAGGTTGGCCTGAAGCTTTCTTT. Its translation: CASSQQGWPEAFF.

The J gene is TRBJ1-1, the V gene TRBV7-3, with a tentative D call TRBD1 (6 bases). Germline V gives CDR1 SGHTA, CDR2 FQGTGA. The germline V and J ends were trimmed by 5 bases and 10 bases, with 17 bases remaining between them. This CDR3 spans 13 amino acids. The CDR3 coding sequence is TGTGCCAGCAGCCCGACGGGAGGGGGACGAGCTTTCTTT. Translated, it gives CASSPTGGGRAFF. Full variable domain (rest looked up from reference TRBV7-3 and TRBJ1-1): GAGVSQTPSNKVTEKGKYVELRCDPISGHTALYWYRQSLGQGPEFLIYFQGTGAADDSGLPNDRFFAVRPEGSVSTLKIQRTERGDSAVYLCASSPTGGGRAFFGQGTRLTVV.

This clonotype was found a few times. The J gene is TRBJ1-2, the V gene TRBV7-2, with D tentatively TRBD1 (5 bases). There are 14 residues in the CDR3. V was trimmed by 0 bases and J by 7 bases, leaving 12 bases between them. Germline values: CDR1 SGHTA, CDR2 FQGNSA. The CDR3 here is CASSLAGERGGYTF. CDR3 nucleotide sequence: TGTGCCAGCAGCTTAGCAGGGGAAAGGGGTGGCTACACCTTC.

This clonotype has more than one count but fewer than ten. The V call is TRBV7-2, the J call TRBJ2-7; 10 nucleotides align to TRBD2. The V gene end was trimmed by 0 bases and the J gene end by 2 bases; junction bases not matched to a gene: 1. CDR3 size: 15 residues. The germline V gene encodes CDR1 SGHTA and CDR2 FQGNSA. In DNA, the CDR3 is TGTGCCAGCAGCTTAGCCAGCGGGGGGGCCTACGAGCAGTACTTC. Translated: CASSLASGGAYEQYF. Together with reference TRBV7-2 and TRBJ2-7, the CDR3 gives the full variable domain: GAGVSQSPSNKVTEKGKDVELRCDPISGHTALYWYRQSLGQGLEFLIYFQGNSAPDKSGLPSDRFSAERTGGSVSTLTIQRTQQEDSAVYLCASSLASGGAYEQYFGPGTRLTVT.

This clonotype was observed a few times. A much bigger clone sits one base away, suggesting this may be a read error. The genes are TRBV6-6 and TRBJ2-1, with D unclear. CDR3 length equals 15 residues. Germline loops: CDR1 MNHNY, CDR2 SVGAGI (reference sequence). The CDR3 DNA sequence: TGTGCCAGCAGTTACGAATGGAGCTCCGACAATGAGCAGTTCTTC. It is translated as CASSYEWSSDNEQFF.